The T cell receptor (beta chain) described here comes from a study of CD8+ T cells in alopecia areata. The wider study: Treated patients were given 5 to 10 mg oral tofacitinib twice daily. Percent affected scalp area, the SALT score, rated treated patients' severity.

Extraction and reverse transcription of RNA yielded cDNA as the sequencing template. Sequenced by immunoSEQ multiplex PCR; TCRdb stores in-frame clones only, minus some. The table lists 120,000 to 150,000 clones, around 82% of them singletons. The treatment was: oral pan-JAK inhibitor, 5-10 mg twice daily. Specimens obtained from alopecia areata patients comprised lesional scalp punch biopsies and peripheral blood. The CDR3 has 15 amino acids. Per the germline V gene, CDR1 is SEHNR and CDR2 is FQNEAQ (reference sequence). The J segment lost 4 bases and the V segment lost 1 base, leaving 6 bases of the junction unmatched.

The sequence was obtained from a human donor with alopecia areata. The chain carries TRBV7-9 and TRBJ2-5, with 7 nucleotides matching TRBD2. This specimen was CD8+ T cells sorted from blood, taken at week 4, from a patient treated with tofacitinib. This CDR3 reads CASSLGSAGRETQYF. The CDR3, as DNA: TGTGCCAGCAGCTTAGGTTCAGCGGGGAGAGAGACCCAGTACTTC.